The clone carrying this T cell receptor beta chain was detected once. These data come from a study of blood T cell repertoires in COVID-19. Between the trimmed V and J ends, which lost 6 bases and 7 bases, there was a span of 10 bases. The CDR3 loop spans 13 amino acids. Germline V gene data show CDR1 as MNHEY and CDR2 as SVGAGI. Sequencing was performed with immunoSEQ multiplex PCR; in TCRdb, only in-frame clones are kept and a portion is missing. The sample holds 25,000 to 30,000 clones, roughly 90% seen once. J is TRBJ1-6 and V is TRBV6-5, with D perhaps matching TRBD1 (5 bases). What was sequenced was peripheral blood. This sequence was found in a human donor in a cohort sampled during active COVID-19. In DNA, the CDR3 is TGTGCCAGCAGAGGGGTGGGAAATTCACCCCTCCACTTT. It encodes CASRGVGNSPLHF.